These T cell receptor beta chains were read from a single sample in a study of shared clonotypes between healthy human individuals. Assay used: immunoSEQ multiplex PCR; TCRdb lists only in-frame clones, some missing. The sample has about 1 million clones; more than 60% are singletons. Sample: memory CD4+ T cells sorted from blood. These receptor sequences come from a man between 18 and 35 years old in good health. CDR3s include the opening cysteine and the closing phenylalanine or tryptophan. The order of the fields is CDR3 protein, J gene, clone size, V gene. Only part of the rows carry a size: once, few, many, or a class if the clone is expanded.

CASSSPPGTQYF | TRBJ2-5 | NA | TRBV7-2
CASRGSAAGEKLFF | TRBJ1-4 | NA | TRBV7-9
CAWTTTDTQYF | TRBJ2-3 | NA | TRBV30
CATSRGYWTEYGYTF | TRBJ1-2 | NA | TRBV15
CASSRRVGGYTF | TRBJ1-2 | few | TRBV14
CASSMTDSNQPQHF | TRBJ1-5 | NA | TRBV6-5
CASSPKTWYQETQYF | TRBJ2-5 | NA | TRBV19
CASSVKLGPYEQYF | TRBJ2-7 | NA | TRBV10-2
CASSRARDRNNEQFF | TRBJ2-1 | NA | TRBV6-5
CASSLNTIYF | TRBJ1-3 | NA | TRBV6-1
CSASRQGAFF | TRBJ1-1 | few | TRBV20-1
CASSRPGTGGSNTEAFF | TRBJ1-1 | NA | TRBV27
CASRAGLAAGDTQYF | TRBJ2-3 | NA | TRBV5-1
CASNLEGNTEAFF | TRBJ1-1 | NA | TRBV11-3
CASSPDTQGPLHF | TRBJ1-6 | few | TRBV18
CASSLGRLLTSPTGELFF | TRBJ2-2 | NA | TRBV27
CASSFDSRNSPLHF | TRBJ1-6 | NA | TRBV5-1
CASSPRTSGRHEQYF | TRBJ2-7 | NA | TRBV9
CASSLFPEPGANVLTF | TRBJ2-6 | NA | TRBV5-4
CASSLERGTGETQYF | TRBJ2-5 | NA | TRBV7-9
CARRRGQGINRATGELFF | TRBJ2-2 | NA | TRBV27
CASSDYVGGGLKETQYF | TRBJ2-5 | NA | TRBV6-1
CASSLGVPNYGYTF | TRBJ1-2 | few | TRBV5-1
CASSYSGDNSPLHF | TRBJ1-6 | NA | TRBV6-5
CASSPADYGYTF | TRBJ1-2 | NA | TRBV5-1
CASSPQHSGAKNIQYF | TRBJ2-4 | NA | TRBV27
CASSSLLGSGVGETQYF | TRBJ2-5 | NA | TRBV13
CATSRVSGLGSNEQFF | TRBJ2-1 | NA | TRBV15
CASSFNAGDNEKLFF | TRBJ1-4 | NA | TRBV6-1
CASSLGGANNEQFF | TRBJ2-1 | once | TRBV11-3
CASAGTRGEKLFF | TRBJ1-4 | NA | TRBV19
CASSLVVGMNTEAFF | TRBJ1-1 | NA | TRBV11-2
CASSATGSRGYTF | TRBJ1-2 | NA | TRBV6-5
CASSKEGDFGSEQFF | TRBJ2-1 | NA | TRBV6-1
CASSLLGTSGYEQYF | TRBJ2-7 | NA | TRBV7-2
CASSSRASQETQYF | TRBJ2-5 | NA | TRBV7-2
CASSQDRATSFKTQYF | TRBJ2-5 | NA | TRBV4-3
CASSATLGSPLHF | TRBJ1-6 | NA | TRBV6-1
CASSLETLAEQFF | TRBJ2-1 | NA | TRBV11-2
CATQTGHEQFF | TRBJ2-1 | NA | TRBV7-2
CASRPGQAYNEQFF | TRBJ2-1 | NA | TRBV2
CASGYNEQFF | TRBJ2-1 | NA | TRBV27
CASLTSGGGGTDTQYF | TRBJ2-3 | few | TRBV6-6
CASSLGDRVTDTQYF | TRBJ2-3 | NA | TRBV5-6
CASKEDSNYGYTF | TRBJ1-2 | NA | TRBV2
CASRTGFEGYTF | TRBJ1-2 | NA | TRBV2
CASSIGLRDRGYQPQHF | TRBJ1-5 | NA | TRBV19
CAWSVRGSNIPLDAFF | TRBJ1-1 | NA | TRBV30
CAISLTGDNSPLHF | TRBJ1-6 | NA | TRBV10-3
CASRSQGDTQYF | TRBJ2-3 | once | TRBV10-2
CASSKALGRYEQYF | TRBJ2-7 | few | TRBV21-1
CASSNSPGWGGYTF | TRBJ1-2 | NA | TRBV21-1
CASSSSGGADTQYF | TRBJ2-3 | NA | TRBV5-1